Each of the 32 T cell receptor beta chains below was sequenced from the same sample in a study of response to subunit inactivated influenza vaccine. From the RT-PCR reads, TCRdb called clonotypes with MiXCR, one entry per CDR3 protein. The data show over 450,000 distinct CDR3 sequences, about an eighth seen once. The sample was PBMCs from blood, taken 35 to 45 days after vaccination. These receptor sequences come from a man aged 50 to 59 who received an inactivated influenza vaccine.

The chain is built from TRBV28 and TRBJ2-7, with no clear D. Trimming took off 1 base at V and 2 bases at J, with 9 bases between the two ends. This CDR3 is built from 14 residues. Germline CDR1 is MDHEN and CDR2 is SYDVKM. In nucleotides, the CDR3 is TGTGCCAGCAGTTTATCCTTGGGTCCCTACGAGCAGTACTTC. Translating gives CASSLSLGPYEQYF.

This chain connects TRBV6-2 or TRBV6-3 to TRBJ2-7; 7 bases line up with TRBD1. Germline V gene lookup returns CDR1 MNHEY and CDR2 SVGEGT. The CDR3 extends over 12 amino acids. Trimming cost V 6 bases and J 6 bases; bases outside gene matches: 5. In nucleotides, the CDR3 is TGTGCCAGCAGCTGGGCAGGGGGCGAGCAGTACTTC. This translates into CASSWAGGEQYF.

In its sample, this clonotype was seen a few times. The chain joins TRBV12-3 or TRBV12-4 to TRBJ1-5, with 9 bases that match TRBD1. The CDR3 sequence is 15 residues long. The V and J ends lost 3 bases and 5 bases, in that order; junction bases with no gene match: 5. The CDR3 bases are TGTGCCAGCAGTTTTAACAGGGGGCGCGATCAGCCCCAGCATTTT. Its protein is CASSFNRGRDQPQHF.

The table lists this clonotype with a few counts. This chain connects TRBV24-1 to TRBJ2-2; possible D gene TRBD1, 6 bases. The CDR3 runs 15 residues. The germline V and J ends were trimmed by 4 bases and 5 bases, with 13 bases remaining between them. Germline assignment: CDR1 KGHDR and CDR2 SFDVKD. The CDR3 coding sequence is TGTGCCACCAGTGAGTCCGGGACACCAACCGGGGAGCTGTTTTTT. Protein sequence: CATSESGTPTGELFF.

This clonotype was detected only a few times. In DNA form, the CDR3 reads TGTGCCAGCAGCTTATCTCGTAGGGCAGGGAATGGCTACACCTTC. Amino acids: CASSLSRRAGNGYTF. This chain connects TRBV7-2 to TRBJ1-2, with D tentatively TRBD1 (5 bases). The CDR3 length is 15 residues. Per the germline V gene, CDR1 is SGHTA and CDR2 is FQGNSA. The germline V and J ends were trimmed by 2 bases and 6 bases, with 16 bases remaining between them.

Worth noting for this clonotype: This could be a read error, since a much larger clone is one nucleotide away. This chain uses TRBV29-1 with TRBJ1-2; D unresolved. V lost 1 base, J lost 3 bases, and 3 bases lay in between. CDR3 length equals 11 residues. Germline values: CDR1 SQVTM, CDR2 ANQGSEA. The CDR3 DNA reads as TGCAGCGTTGAAGGGGACTATGGCTACACCTTC. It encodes CSVEGDYGYTF.

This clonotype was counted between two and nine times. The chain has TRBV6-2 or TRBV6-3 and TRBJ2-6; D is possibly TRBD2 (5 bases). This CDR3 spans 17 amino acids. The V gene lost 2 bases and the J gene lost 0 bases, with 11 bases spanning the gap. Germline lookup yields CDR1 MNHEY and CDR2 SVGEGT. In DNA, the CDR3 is TGTGCCAGCAGTTACATCAACGGACTCTCTGGGGCCAACGTCCTGACTTTC. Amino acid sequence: CASSYINGLSGANVLTF.

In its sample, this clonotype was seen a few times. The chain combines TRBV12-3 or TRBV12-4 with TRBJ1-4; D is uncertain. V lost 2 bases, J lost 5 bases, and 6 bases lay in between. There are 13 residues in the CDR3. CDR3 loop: CASSLRGNEKLFF. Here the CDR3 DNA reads TGTGCCAGCAGTTTACGCGGAAATGAAAAACTGTTTTTT.

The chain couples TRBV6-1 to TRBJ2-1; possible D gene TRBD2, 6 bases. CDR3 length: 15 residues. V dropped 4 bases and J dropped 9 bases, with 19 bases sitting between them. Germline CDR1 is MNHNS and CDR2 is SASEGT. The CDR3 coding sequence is TGTGCCAGCAGTGGGGGGACTTCCATCTCTGGTGAGCAGTTCTTC. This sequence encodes CASSGGTSISGEQFF.

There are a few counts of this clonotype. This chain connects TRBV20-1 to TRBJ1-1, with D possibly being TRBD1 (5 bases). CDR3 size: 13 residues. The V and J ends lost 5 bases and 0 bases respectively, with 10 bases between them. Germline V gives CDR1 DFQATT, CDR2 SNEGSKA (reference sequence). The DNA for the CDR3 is TGCAGTGCTGGGGGACGGCTGAACACTGAAGCTTTCTTT. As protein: CSAGGRLNTEAFF.

The CDR3 loop reads CSARDQRTRAETQYF. For the CDR3, the DNA is TGCAGTGCTAGAGATCAGAGGACTAGGGCAGAGACCCAGTACTTC. The chain has TRBV20-1 and TRBJ2-5; TRBD2 matches 7 bases. Germline V CDR1 and CDR2: DFQATT, SNEGSKA (reference sequence). Trimming cost V 0 bases and J 4 bases; bases outside gene matches: 8. CDR3 size: 15 residues.

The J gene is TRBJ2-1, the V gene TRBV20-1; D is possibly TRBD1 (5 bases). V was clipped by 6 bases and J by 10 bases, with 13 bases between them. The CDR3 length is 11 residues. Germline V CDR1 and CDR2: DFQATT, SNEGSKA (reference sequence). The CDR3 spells CSATRQREQFF. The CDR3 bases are TGCAGTGCGACACGACAGAGAGAGCAGTTCTTC.

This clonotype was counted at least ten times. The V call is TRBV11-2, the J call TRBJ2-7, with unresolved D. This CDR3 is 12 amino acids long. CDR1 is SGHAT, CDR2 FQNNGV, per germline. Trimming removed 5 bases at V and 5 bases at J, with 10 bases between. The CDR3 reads CASSRNIDEQYF. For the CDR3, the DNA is TGTGCCAGCAGCCGTAACATCGACGAGCAGTACTTC.

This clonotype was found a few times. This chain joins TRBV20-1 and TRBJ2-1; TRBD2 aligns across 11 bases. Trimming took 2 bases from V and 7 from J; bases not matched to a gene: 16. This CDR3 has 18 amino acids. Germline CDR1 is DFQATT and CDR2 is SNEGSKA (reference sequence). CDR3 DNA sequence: TGCAGTGCTAGATCCCCACTCCCTCTAGCGGGAGGTAAGAATGAGCAGTTCTTC. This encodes CSARSPLPLAGGKNEQFF.

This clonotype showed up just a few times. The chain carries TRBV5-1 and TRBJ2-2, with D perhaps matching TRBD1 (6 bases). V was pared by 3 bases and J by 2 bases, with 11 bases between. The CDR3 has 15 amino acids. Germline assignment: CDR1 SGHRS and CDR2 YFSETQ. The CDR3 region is CASSSLTGNTGELFF. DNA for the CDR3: TGCGCCAGCAGCTCCCTGACAGGAAACACCGGGGAGCTGTTTTTT.

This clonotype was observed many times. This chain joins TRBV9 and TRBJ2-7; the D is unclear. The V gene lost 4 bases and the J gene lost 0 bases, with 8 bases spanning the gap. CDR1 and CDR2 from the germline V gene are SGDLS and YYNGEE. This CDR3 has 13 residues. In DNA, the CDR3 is TGTGCCAGCAGCAATCAGAACTCCTACGAGCAGTACTTC. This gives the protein CASSNQNSYEQYF. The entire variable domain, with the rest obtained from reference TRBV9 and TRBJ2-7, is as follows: DSGVTQTPKHLITATGQRVTLRCSPRSGDLSVYWYQQSLDQGLQFLIQYYNGEERAKGNILERFSAQQFPDLHSELNLSSLELGDSALYFCASSNQNSYEQYFGPGTRLTVT.

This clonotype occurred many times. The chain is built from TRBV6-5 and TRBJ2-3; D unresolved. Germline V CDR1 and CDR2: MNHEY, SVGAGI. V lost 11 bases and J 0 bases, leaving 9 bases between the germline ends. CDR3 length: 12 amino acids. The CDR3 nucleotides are TGTGCCGCCCGAGGAAGCACAGATACGCAGTATTTT. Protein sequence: CAARGSTDTQYF.

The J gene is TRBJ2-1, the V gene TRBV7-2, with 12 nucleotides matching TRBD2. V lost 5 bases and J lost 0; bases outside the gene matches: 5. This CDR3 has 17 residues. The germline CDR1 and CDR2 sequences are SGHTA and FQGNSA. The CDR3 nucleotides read TGTGCCAGCAGCCGACTAGCGGGGGTAGCCTCCTACAATGAGCAGTTCTTC. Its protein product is CASSRLAGVASYNEQFF.

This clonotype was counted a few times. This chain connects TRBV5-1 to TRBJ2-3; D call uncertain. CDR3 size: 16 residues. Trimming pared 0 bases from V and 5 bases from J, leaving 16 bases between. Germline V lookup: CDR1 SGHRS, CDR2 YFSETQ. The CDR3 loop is CASSLGLSLEGDTQYF. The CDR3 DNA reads TGCGCCAGCAGCTTGGGGTTGAGTTTAGAAGGAGATACGCAGTATTTT.

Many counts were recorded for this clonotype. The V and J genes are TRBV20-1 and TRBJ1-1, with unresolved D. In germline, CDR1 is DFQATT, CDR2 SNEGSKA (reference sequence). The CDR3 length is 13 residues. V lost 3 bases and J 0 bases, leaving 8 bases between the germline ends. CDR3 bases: TGCAGTGCTAGTGTGATGATGAACACTGAAGCTTTCTTT. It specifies CSASVMMNTEAFF.

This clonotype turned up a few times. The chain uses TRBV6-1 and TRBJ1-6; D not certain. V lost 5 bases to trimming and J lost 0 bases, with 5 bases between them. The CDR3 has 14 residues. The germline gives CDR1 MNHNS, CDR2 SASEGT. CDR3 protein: CASSQSSYNSPLHF. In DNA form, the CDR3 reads TGTGCCAGCAGTCAGAGCTCCTATAATTCACCCCTCCACTTT.

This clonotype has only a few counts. The CDR3, as DNA: TGCAGTGCTAGCGGGGGGACTAGCGGGAGAGATACGCAGTATTTT. It encodes CSASGGTSGRDTQYF. The chain uses TRBV20-1 and TRBJ2-3; TRBD2 matches 14 bases. With 3 bases clipped from V and 5 bases from J, the junction kept 4 bases outside the gene matches. CDR1 and CDR2 from the germline V gene are DFQATT and SNEGSKA (reference sequence). This CDR3 is built from 15 residues.

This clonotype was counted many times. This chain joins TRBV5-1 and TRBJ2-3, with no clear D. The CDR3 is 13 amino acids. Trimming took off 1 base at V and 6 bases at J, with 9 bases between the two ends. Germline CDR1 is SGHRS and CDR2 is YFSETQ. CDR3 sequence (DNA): TGCGCCAGCAGCTTGACAGTCCCGGATACGCAGTATTTT. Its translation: CASSLTVPDTQYF.

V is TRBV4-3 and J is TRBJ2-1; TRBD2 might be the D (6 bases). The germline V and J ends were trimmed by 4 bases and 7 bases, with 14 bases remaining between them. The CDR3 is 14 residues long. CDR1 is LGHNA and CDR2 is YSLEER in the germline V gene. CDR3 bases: TGCGCCAGCAGCCTAGATATCCGGGGGAATGAGCAGTTCTTC. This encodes CASSLDIRGNEQFF.

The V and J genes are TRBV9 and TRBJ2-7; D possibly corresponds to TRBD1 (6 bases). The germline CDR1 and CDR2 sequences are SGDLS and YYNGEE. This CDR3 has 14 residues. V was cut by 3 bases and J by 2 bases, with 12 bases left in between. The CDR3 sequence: CASSDGQRPYEQYF. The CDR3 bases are TGTGCCAGCAGCGACGGACAGCGTCCCTACGAGCAGTACTTC.

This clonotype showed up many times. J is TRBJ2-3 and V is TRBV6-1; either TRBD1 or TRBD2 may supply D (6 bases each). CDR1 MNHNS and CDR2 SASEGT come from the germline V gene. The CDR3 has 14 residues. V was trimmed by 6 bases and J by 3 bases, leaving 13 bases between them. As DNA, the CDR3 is TGTGCCAGCAGCGAGGGGGGCGGTACAGATACGCAGTATTTT. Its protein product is CASSEGGGTDTQYF.

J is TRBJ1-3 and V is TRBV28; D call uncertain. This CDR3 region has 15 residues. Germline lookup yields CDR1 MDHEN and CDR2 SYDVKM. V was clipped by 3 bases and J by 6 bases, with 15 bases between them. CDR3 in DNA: TGTGCCAGCAGTTTTTCCCGTACAGTCCAAAACACCATATATTTT. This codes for CASSFSRTVQNTIYF.

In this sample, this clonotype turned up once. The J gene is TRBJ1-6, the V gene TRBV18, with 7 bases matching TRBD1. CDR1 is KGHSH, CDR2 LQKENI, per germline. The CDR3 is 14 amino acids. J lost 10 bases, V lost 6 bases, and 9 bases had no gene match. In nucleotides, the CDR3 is TGTGCCAGCTCCCTAGACAGGGAAGCCTCACCCCTCCACTTT. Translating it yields CASSLDREASPLHF.

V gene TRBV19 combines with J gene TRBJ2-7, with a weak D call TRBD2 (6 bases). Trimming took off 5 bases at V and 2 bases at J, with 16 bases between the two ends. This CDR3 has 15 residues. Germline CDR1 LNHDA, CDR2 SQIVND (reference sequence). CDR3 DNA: TGTGCCAGTAGTGGCGGGGCCCCCTTCGCCTACGAGCAGTACTTC. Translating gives CASSGGAPFAYEQYF.

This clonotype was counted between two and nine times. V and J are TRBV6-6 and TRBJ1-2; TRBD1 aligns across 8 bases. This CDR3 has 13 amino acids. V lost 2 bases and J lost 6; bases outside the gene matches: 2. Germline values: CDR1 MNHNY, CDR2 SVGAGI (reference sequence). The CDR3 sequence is CASSYDRGNGYTF. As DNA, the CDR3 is TGTGCCAGCAGTTACGACAGGGGTAATGGCTACACCTTC.

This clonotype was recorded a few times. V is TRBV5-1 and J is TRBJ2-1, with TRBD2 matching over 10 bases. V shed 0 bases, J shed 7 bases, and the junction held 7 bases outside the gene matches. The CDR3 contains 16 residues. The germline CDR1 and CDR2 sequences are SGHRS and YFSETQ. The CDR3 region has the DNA TGCGCCAGCAGCTTGGGAAGCGGGAGGGCGAGGAATGAGCAGTTCTTC. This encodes CASSLGSGRARNEQFF.

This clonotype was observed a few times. The CDR3 reads CASSLWGGETDTQYF. The CDR3 region has the DNA TGCGCCAGCAGCTTATGGGGGGGAGAAACAGATACGCAGTATTTT. V is TRBV5-1 and J is TRBJ2-3, with TRBD2 matching over 7 bases. The CDR3 has 15 amino acids. The germline V gene has CDR1 SGHRS and CDR2 YFSETQ. Losses at the gene ends were 2 bases for V and 3 bases for J; bases not matched to a gene: 6.